The rows below give T cell receptor beta chains drawn from one sample of a study of cytomegalovirus exposure and HLA in healthy donors. This table comes from immunoSEQ multiplex PCR, and its TCRdb copy is limited to in-frame clones, with some not included. The clone table shows just under 65,000 clones, with the ten largest holding approximately 16%. The sequenced sample was PBMCs. The receptors derive from a boy between 10 and 17 years old in good health and CMV-seronegative. Both conserved end residues are part of each CDR3.

cdr3_aa j_call v_call
CASSLRDRAGELFF TRBJ2-2 TRBV7-8
CASSIPGTSTYEQYF TRBJ2-7 TRBV19
CASSPTGTSDRDTQYF TRBJ2-3 TRBV5-1
CASSSAGGDTGELFF TRBJ2-2 TRBV7-6
CASTPGHWGNEAFF TRBJ1-1 TRBV27
CASRTIFDRAGYTF TRBJ1-2 TRBV6-5
CASSPLTGTGERETQYF TRBJ2-5 TRBV27
CASSSKGTGNTEAFF TRBJ1-1 TRBV13
CASRRQRNTGELFF TRBJ2-2 TRBV6-1
CASSLNRGHGNTIYF TRBJ1-3 TRBV5-8
CASGTGQGTSTDTQYF TRBJ2-3 TRBV7-6
CASSGEYSGSYIGELFF TRBJ2-2 TRBV9
CASSQEGDTDRGRIQPQHF TRBJ1-5 TRBV4-1
CASAKGASGELFF TRBJ2-2 TRBV9
CASSLYTGGSGNTIYF TRBJ1-3 TRBV28
CASRRTAYEQYF TRBJ2-7 TRBV7-2
CASSLNRSPQMVNSPLHF TRBJ1-6 TRBV27
CASSPEYRSAYEQYF TRBJ2-7 TRBV6-5
CASSLATSSTDTQYF TRBJ2-3 TRBV5-4
CASSEGGLAFGDTQYF TRBJ2-3 TRBV6-1
CASSFSGSDGYTF TRBJ1-2 TRBV7-6
CASSLPDDRASSYEQYF TRBJ2-7 TRBV7-9
CASSPGTGDREQYF TRBJ2-7 TRBV7-6
CSVGGRDYGYTF TRBJ1-2 TRBV29-1
CASSFSGTGKGYTF TRBJ1-2 TRBV7-2
CSARDRGDEQYF TRBJ2-7 TRBV29-1
CASSEQSTYEQYF TRBJ2-7 TRBV6-1
CASSSGTPNTEAFF TRBJ1-1 TRBV5-1
CASSLTTGANQPQHF TRBJ1-5 TRBV5-8
CASSQNSWGYTF TRBJ1-2 TRBV14
CASSLGTDGYEQYF TRBJ2-7 TRBV11-1
CASSLGSGREAFF TRBJ1-1 TRBV7-3
CASMASGQVYGYTF TRBJ1-2 TRBV19
CASSAGTGRGNEQFF TRBJ2-1 TRBV5-1
CASRRTSGSVNEQYF TRBJ2-7 TRBV7-2
CASSEALLGYEQFF TRBJ2-1 TRBV6-1
CASSPQETQYF TRBJ2-5 TRBV23-1
CASSVGLAGPPAYEQYF TRBJ2-7 TRBV9
CAWSHPPRAGLSNQPQHF TRBJ1-5 TRBV30
CASRDGQGSEQYF TRBJ2-7 TRBV2
CSVEGERQRNTEAFF TRBJ1-1 TRBV29-1
CASSLTGNTGELFF TRBJ2-2 TRBV7-7
CASSFSSGTGYNEQFF TRBJ2-1 TRBV5-4
CASSSGLSNQPQHF TRBJ1-5 TRBV5-1
CAANSGTGEGYTF TRBJ1-2 TRBV10-3
CASSSRGAQETQYF TRBJ2-5 TRBV5-1
CASSSGGMRRGEQYF TRBJ2-7 TRBV27
CASAQSGKNNEQFF TRBJ2-1 TRBV18
CASSIEAGYPYNEQFF TRBJ2-1 TRBV19
CASSRAASSSYNEQFF TRBJ2-1 TRBV7-9
CASSQVIGLAGGSYNEQFF TRBJ2-1 TRBV14
CASSVGQTTQYF TRBJ2-5 TRBV2
CASSFGGRGDTQYF TRBJ2-3 TRBV27